The rows below give T cell receptor beta chains drawn from one sample of a study of blood T cell repertoires in COVID-19. Produced via immunoSEQ multiplex PCR; TCRdb's table is partial and in-frame only. The table shows around 170,000 clones, with around 80% occurring only once. Input material: peripheral blood. These receptors came from a man in his 70s with active or convalescent COVID-19. Each CDR3 is given with its conserved first and last residue. Fields, in order: D gene, clone size, V gene, J gene, CDR3 DNA, CDR3 protein. The D gene is left open where the match is weak. Some rows have no size entry. The others give once, few or many, or a class for an expanded clone.

.,few,TRBV27,TRBJ1-1,TGTGCCAGCAGTGAACGGGGTAGTTGGACTGAAGCTTTCTTT,CASSERGSWTEAFF
TRBD1,.,TRBV10-2,TRBJ2-2,TGCGCCATCACGGGGACAGGAGACACCGGGGAGCTGTTTTTT,CAITGTGDTGELFF
TRBD1,.,TRBV19,TRBJ1-5,TGTGCCAGTAGCTATGACAGGGGGCAGCCCCAGCATTTT,CASSYDRGQPQHF
.,few,TRBV27,TRBJ1-1,TGTGCCAGCAGTTTCGAGGCGGGGAGAGAAGCTTTCTTT,CASSFEAGREAFF
TRBD2,.,TRBV29-1,TRBJ2-7,TGCAGCGTTGAAACTAGCGGGTACCCCTACGAGCAGTACTTC,CSVETSGYPYEQYF
.,.,TRBV4-1,TRBJ2-5,TGCGCCAGCAGCCCCCCGGGTGGAGAAGAGACCCAGTACTTC,CASSPPGGEETQYF
.,.,TRBV5-1,TRBJ2-1,TGCGCCAGCAGCTTGGAAAAGGGGCTGGCATCACATGAGCAGTTCTTC,CASSLEKGLASHEQFF
.,.,TRBV2,TRBJ1-1,TGTGCCAGCATAAAGGGACAACCAAACACTGAAGCTTTCTTT,CASIKGQPNTEAFF
.,.,TRBV5-4,TRBJ1-6,TGTGCCAGCAGCTTCTCACAGGGCGAAAGTTCACCCCTCCACTTT,CASSFSQGESSPLHF
TRBD1,.,TRBV6-5,TRBJ2-7,TGTGCCAGCAGCCGGGACAGCGTGCAGTACTTC,CASSRDSVQYF
.,.,TRBV6-4,TRBJ1-5,TGTGCCAGCAGGGGGCTGTATCAGCCCCAGCATTTT,CASRGLYQPQHF
.,few,TRBV5-5,TRBJ2-5,TGTGCCAGCAGCCTAGGGGTAGAGACCCAGTACTTC,CASSLGVETQYF
.,few,TRBV5-4,TRBJ2-1,TGTGCCAGCAGCCCCCCTCCGCGGAATTCTCCATCGGATGAGCAGTTCTTC,CASSPPPRNSPSDEQFF
.,.,TRBV21-1,TRBJ1-5,TGTGCCAGCAGGAACCTCGCGATGGTAGATGATCAGCCCCAGCATTTT,CASRNLAMVDDQPQHF
TRBD1,.,TRBV2,TRBJ1-3,TGTGCCAGTCAGGGGGCGTCTGGAAACACCATATATTTT,CASQGASGNTIYF
TRBD1,.,TRBV6-2/TRBV6-3,TRBJ1-1,TGTGCCAGCAGTTCTTTGGGACAGGCTGGCACTGAAGCTTTCTTT,CASSSLGQAGTEAFF
TRBD2,.,TRBV5-8,TRBJ2-1,TGTGCCAGCAGCTTGCGGGGACTAGCTAGAGATGAGCAGTTCTTC,CASSLRGLARDEQFF
TRBD1,.,TRBV19,TRBJ1-2,TGTGCCAGTAGTCCTCAGGGACAGGTCGAACATGGCTACACCTTC,CASSPQGQVEHGYTF
.,.,TRBV7-9,TRBJ1-4,TGTGCCAGCAGCCCCAGGACAGCAACTAATGAAAAACTGTTTTTT,CASSPRTATNEKLFF
.,.,TRBV6-1,TRBJ1-1,TGTGCCAGCAGTGATCCAGAAATCACTGAAGCTTTCTTT,CASSDPEITEAFF
TRBD1,once,TRBV7-9,TRBJ1-2,TGTGCCAGCAGCACAGATTGGACAGGGGCAGTATATGGCTACACCTTC,CASSTDWTGAVYGYTF
.,.,TRBV2,TRBJ1-1,TGTGCCAGCAATAGCCGGATCGAGAACACTGAAGCTTTCTTT,CASNSRIENTEAFF
.,.,TRBV5-5,TRBJ2-7,TGTGCCAGCAGCTTGGGGCCGCCGCCTTCCTACGAGCAGTACTTC,CASSLGPPPSYEQYF
.,.,TRBV6-5,TRBJ1-3,TGTGCCAGCAGTCCAGGGGACGGCTCTGGAAACACCATATATTTT,CASSPGDGSGNTIYF
.,.,TRBV19,TRBJ1-5,TGTGCCAGCTCCCGCCCCGGACAGAGCGATCAGCCCCAGCATTTT,CASSRPGQSDQPQHF
.,.,TRBV6-9,TRBJ1-1,TGTGCCAGGACGTCCCGAGGAGTAAACACTGAAGCTTTCTTT,CARTSRGVNTEAFF
TRBD1,.,TRBV5-4,TRBJ2-1,TGTGCCAGCAGCTCCTCTACGGGACAGGGGGCTGTTGAGCAGTTCTTC,CASSSSTGQGAVEQFF
TRBD2,few,TRBV2,TRBJ2-3,TGTGCCAGCAAGAGCGGGGGGGTTACAGATACGCAGTATTTT,CASKSGGVTDTQYF